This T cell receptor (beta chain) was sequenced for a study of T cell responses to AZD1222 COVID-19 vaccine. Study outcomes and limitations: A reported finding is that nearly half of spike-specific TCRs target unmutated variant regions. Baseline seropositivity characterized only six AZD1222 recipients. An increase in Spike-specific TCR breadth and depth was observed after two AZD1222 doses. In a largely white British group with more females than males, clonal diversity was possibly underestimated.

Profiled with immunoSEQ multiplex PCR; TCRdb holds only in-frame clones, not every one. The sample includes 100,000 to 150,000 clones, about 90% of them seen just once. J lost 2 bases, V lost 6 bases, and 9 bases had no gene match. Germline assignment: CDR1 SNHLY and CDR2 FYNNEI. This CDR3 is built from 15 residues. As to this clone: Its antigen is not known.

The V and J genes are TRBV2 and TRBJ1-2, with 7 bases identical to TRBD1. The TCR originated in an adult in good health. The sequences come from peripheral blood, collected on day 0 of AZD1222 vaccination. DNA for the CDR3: TGTGCCAGCAGGCGGTCCGGGACAGCGAACTATGGCTACACCTTC. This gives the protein CASRRSGTANYGYTF.